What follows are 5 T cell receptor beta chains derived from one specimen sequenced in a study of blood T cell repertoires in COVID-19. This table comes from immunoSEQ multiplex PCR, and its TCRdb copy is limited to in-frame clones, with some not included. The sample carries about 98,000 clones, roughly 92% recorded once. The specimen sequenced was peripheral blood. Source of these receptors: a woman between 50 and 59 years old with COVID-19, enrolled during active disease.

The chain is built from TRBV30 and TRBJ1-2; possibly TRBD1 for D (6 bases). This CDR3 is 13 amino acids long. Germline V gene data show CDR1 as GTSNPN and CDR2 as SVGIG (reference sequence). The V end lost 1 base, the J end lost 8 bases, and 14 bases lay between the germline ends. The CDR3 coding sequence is TGTGCCTGGAGTGGAGTACAGGGTGGGGGCTACACCTTC. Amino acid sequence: CAWSGVQGGGYTF.

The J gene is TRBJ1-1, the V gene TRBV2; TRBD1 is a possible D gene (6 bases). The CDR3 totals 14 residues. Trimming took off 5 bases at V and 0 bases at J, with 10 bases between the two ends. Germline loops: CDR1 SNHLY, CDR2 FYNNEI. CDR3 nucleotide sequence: TGTGCCAGCAGTCTCAGGGGACTGAACACTGAAGCTTTCTTT. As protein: CASSLRGLNTEAFF.

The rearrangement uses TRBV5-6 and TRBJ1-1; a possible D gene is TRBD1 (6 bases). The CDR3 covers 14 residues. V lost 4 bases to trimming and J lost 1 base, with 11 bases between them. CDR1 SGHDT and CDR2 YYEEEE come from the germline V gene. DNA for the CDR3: TGTGCCAGCAGCCAGGGGCACCCGAACACTGAAGCTTTCTTT. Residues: CASSQGHPNTEAFF.

The CDR3 loop is CASSLAGGPREQYF. In nucleotides, the CDR3 is TGTGCCAGCAGCTTGGCGGGGGGGCCTAGGGAGCAGTACTTC. The V and J genes are TRBV5-5 and TRBJ2-7, with 8 nucleotides matching TRBD2. Trimming removed 0 bases from V and 7 bases from J; junction bases left unmatched: 6. The germline V gene has CDR1 SGHKS and CDR2 YYEKEE (reference sequence). The CDR3 runs 14 residues.

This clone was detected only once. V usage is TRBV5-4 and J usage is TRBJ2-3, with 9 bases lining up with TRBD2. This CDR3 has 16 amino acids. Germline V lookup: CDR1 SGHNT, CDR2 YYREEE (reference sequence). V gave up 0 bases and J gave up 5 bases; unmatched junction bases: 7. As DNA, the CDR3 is TGTGCCAGCAGCTTGGAGCGGGGGGATGGGGGAGATACGCAGTATTTT. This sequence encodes CASSLERGDGGDTQYF.